Reported below is one TCR beta chain. Libraries were prepared by immunoSEQ multiplex PCR; TCRdb keeps only in-frame clonotypes and omits some of them. The sample yields around 40,000 clones, more than 75% seen once. The data are from a study of chemoradiotherapy in HPV16-positive cancers. Study details: Candidate HPV-specific clones and shared TCR motifs came from two HPV16-positive patients.

The material was blood, obtained from a patient who underwent chemoradiotherapy. This sequence was found in a human donor with HPV-associated anogenital cancer.

The DNA for the CDR3 is TGTGCCAGCAGGACGGGCAGGGATGCTTTCTTT. This codes for CASRTGRDAFF. The chain has TRBV6-1 and TRBJ1-1, with D maybe TRBD1 (5 bases). The CDR3 runs to 11 residues. Trimming pared 6 bases from V and 11 bases from J, leaving 13 bases between. CDR1 and CDR2 from the germline V gene are MNHNS and SASEGT.